This T cell receptor (beta chain) was found in a study of T cells in women clearing cervical HPV infection (dated by TCRdb to the late 2010s). For the study in its entirety: The cases were some 26 women with histologically confirmed HPV16-related CIN3 or worse, and 2 of those women had invasive cancers. The controls were some 23 women whose single incident HPV16 infection cleared within 12 months with no development of precancer or cancer. Blood from cases was drawn at the visit where the lesion was first identified, while blood from controls was drawn once the infection was no longer detected. For cases, the median interval between lesion detection and blood sampling was more than 130 days, with an interquartile range of about 85 to 220 days. Because only a few women had HLA typing data, the possibility that HLA type acted as a confounder could not be ruled out. Nested within Costa Rica's Guanacaste HPV Natural History Study, an exploratory proof-of-principle case-control study compared TCR repertoires across cervical HPV16 outcomes. Cases were matched to controls by age within five years and by the year the sample was collected. Cases had a median age of almost 35 years and controls had a median age of around 40, with no significant differences in baseline characteristics. In the parent cohort, 10,049 women aged 18 or older were enrolled in Guanacaste, Costa Rica, during about 1992 to 1994 and then followed for approximately 7 years. As quality controls, five blinded duplicates were added to each group, bringing the total to about 60 samples made up of 50 or so participants and approximately 10 replicates.

V was cut back by 3 bases and J by 0 bases, leaving a gap of 9 bases between them. Reading the germline V gene gives CDR1 SGHTA and CDR2 FQGNSA. There are 15 amino acids in the CDR3, from cysteine to phenylalanine inclusive. Of the CDR3's DNA, 36 bases were read; they are in frame from base 1. TCR beta CDR3 regions were amplified by multiplex PCR from an average of approximately 1,200 ng genomic DNA per sample using the immunoSEQ assay. Primer bias was corrected in the assay by using a complete synthetic TCR repertoire to establish an amplification baseline. Amplicons were sequenced on the Illumina platform. The original pipeline was this. Error correction of the sequences involved clustering with frequency ratios plus a modified nearest-neighbor algorithm, after which the sequences were analyzed in the immunoSEQ Analyzer using IMGT gene definitions. At each rarefaction depth, TCR richness and evenness were averaged over 20 rarefaction repeats, and samples with fewer sequences than the depth were excluded. V, D and J gene relative abundances were compared between groups with Wilcoxon rank sum tests, applying FDR correction. An intraclass correlation of roughly 96% for TCR richness and an average of roughly 83% across 60 to 80 gene segments were obtained from the blinded duplicates. The table was pulled from immuneACCESS by TCRdb, which kept in-frame rearrangements only. Such tables lose some clones; where checked, under half of the loss comes from unresolved V genes, and the rest has no known cause. V and J calls and clone size are given by that table; D and trimming were obtained from the DNA. The sample table on file contains 30,000 to 40,000 clones. The top ten clones comprise about 6.8% of the sample.

About this clone itself: No cognate antigen has been identified for it. The observed sequence ends 3 residues before the CDR3 terminus, with the missing tail filled in from the germline J gene.

Every participant had a single incident cervical HPV16 infection, and women with prevalent HPV16 infections were excluded. Cervical HPV DNA was detected with MY09/MY11 PCR, and genotyping was done by dot-blot hybridization. Approximately 16 mL of heparinized blood were centrifuged, and the buffy coat was aliquoted, frozen at -30°C, then stored at -80°C. QIAGEN kits were used to extract genomic DNA from buffy coat specimens. General conclusions and limits of the study: Random forest classifiers combining richness and V gene abundances distinguished cases from controls with an estimated AUC of more than 0.8. TCR repertoire richness was significantly higher in CIN3+ cases than in controls across sequencing depths, while evenness did not differ. Because the number of T cells per sample was unknown, the richness differences could reflect varying T-cell content rather than repertoire biology. TRBV6-7 relative abundance was lower in cases than in controls (around 0.11% versus 0.15%; Bonferroni P = 0.0008). The cross-sectional design could not show whether associations preceded infection or resulted from it; effector/memory subsets and HPV-specific T cells were not isolated.

The receptor was isolated from a woman between 18 and 75 years old with a cervical HPV16 infection that either progressed to CIN3+ or cleared (not recorded which). The specimen sequenced was blood buffy coat. The chain uses TRBV7-2 and TRBJ2-1, with TRBD1 as a weak D call on 5 bases. The sequenced CDR3 bases are TGTGCCAGCAGCTTTCAGGGTCTCTCCTACAATGAG. The translation is CASSFQGLSYNE. The CDR3 as a whole reads CASSFQGLSYNEQFF.